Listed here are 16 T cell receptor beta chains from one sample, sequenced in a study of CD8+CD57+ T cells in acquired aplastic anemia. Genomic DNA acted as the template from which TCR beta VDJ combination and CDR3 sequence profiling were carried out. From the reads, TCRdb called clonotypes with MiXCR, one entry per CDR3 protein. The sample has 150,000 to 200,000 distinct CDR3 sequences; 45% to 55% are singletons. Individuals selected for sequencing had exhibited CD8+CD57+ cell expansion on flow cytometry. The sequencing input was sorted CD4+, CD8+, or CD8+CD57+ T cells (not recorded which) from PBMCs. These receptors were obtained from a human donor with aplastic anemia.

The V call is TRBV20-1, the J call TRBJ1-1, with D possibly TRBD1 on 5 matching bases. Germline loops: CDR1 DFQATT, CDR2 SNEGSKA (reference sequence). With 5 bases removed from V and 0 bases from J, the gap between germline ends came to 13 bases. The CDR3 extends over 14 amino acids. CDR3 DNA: TGCAGTGCTCAGGGAGGGGCGATGAACACTGAAGCTTTCTTT. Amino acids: CSAQGGAMNTEAFF.

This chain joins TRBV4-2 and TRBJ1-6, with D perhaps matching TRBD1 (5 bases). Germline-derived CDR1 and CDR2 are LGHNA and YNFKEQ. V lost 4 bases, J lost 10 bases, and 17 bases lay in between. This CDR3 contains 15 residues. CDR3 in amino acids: CASSLGNTGQSPLHF. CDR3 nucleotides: TGTGCCAGCAGCCTCGGGAACACTGGACAATCACCCCTCCACTTT.

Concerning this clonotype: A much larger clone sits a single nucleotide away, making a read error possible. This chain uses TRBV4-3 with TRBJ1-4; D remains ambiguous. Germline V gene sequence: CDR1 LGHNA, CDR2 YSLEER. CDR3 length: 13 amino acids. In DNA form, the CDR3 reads TGCGTCAGCAGCCAAGTTGGGTCTGAAAAACTGTTTTTT. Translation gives CVSSQVGSEKLFF.

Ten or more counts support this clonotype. For the CDR3, the DNA is TGTGCCAGCAGCCAGGAGGGGGGTACGGTCGGGGAGCTGTTTTTT. Translated: CASSQEGGTVGELFF. The chain has TRBV7-6 and TRBJ2-2; the D call may be TRBD1 or TRBD2 (6 bases each). This CDR3 has 15 residues. CDR1 is SGHVS, CDR2 FNYEAQ, per germline. The V end lost 5 bases, the J end lost 7 bases, and 17 bases lay between the germline ends.

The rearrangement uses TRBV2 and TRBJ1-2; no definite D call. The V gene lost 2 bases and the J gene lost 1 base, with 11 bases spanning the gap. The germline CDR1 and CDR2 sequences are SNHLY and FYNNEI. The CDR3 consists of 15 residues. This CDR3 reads CASSELSANNYGYTF. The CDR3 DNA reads TGTGCCAGCAGTGAACTGTCGGCCAATAACTATGGCTACACCTTC. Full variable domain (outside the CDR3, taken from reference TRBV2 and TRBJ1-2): EPEVTQTPSHQVTQMGQEVILRCVPISNHLYFYWYRQILGQKVEFLVSFYNNEISEKSEIFDDQFSVERPDGSNFTLKIRSTKLEDSAMYFCASSELSANNYGYTFGSGTRLTVV.

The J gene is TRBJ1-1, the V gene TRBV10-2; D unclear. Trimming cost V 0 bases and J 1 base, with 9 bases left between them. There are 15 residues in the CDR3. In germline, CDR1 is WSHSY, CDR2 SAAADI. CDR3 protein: CASSESPLTNTEAFF. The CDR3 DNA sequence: TGCGCCAGCAGTGAGTCTCCTCTTACGAACACTGAAGCTTTCTTT.

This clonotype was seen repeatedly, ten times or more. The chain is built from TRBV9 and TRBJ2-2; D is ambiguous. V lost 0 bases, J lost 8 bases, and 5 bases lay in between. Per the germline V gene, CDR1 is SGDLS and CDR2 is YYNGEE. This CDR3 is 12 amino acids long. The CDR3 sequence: CASSVEWGELFF. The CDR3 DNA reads TGTGCCAGCAGCGTAGAGTGGGGGGAGCTGTTTTTT.

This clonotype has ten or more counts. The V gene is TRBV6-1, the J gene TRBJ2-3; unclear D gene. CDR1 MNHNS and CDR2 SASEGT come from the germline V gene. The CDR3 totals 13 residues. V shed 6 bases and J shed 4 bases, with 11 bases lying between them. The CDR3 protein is CASRQTSADTQYF. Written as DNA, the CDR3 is TGTGCCAGCAGACAGACCTCGGCAGATACGCAGTATTTT.

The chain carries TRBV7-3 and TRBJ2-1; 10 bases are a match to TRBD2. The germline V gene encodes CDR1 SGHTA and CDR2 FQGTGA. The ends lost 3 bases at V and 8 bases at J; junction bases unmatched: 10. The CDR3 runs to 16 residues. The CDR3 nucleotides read TGTGCCAGCAGCTTCCGAGCGGGAGGGGACGTATATGAGCAGTTCTTC. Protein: CASSFRAGGDVYEQFF.

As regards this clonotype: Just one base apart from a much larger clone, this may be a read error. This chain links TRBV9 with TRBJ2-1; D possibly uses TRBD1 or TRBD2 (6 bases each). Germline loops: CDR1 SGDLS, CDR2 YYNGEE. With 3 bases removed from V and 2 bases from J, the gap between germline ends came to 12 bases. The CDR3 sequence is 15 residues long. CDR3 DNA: TGTGCCAGCAGCGGGGGGGCAGCCCCCTACAATGAGCAGTTCTTC. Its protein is CASSGGAAPYNEQFF.

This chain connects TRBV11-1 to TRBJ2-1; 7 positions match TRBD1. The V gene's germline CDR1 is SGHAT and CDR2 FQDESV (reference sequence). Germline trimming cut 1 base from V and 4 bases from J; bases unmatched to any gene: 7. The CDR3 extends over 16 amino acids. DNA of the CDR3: TGTGCCAGCAGCTTAGGACAGGGTGGCCTATACAATGAGCAGTTCTTC. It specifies CASSLGQGGLYNEQFF. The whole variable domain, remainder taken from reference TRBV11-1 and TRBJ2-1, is EAEVAQSPRYKITEKSQAVAFWCDPISGHATLYWYRQILGQGPELLVQFQDESVVDDSQLPKDRFSAERLKGVDSTLKIQPAELGDSAMYLCASSLGQGGLYNEQFFGPGTRLTVL.

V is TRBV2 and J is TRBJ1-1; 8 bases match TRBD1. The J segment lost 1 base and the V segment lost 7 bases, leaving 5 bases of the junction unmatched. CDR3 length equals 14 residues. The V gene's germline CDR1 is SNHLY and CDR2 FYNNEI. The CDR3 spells CASTGQGSNTEAFF. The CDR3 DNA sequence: TGTGCCAGCACTGGACAGGGATCGAACACTGAAGCTTTCTTT.

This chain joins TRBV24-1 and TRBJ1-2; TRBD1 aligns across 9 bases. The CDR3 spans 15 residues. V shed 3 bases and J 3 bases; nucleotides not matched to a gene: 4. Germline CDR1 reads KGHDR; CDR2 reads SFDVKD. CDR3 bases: TGTGCCACCAGTGATCCAAGGACAGGGGACTATGGCTACACCTTC. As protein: CATSDPRTGDYGYTF.

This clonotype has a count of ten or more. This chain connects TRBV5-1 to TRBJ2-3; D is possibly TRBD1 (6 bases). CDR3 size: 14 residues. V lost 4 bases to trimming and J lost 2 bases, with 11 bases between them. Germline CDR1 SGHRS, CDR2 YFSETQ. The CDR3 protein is CASSAGVLTDTQYF. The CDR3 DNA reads TGCGCCAGCAGCGCAGGGGTTCTCACAGATACGCAGTATTTT.

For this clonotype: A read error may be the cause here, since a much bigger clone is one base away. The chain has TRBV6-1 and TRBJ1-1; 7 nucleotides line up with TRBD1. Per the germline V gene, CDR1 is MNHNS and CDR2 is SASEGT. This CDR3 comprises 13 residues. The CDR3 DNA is TGTGCCAGCGGCTTGACAGGGACCACTGAAGCTCTCTTT. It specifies CASGLTGTTEALF.

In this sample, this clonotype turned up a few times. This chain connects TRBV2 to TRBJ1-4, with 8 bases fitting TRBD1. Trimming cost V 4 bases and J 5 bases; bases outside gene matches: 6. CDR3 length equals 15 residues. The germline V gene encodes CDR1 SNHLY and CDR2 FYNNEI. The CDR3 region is CASSVRRDRNEKLFF. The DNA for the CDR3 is TGTGCCAGCAGTGTACGGCGGGACAGGAATGAAAAACTGTTTTTT.